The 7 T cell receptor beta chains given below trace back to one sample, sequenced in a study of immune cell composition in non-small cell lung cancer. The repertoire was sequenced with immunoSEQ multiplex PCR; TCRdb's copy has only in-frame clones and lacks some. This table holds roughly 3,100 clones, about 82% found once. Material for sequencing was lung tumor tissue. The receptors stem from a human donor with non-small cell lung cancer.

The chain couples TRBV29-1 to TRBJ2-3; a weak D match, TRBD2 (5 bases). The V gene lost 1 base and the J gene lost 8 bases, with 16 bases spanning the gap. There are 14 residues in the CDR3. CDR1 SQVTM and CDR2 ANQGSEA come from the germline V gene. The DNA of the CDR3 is TGCAGCGTTGAAGTACGGGGAGATTTGATTACGCAGTATTTT. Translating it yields CSVEVRGDLITQYF.

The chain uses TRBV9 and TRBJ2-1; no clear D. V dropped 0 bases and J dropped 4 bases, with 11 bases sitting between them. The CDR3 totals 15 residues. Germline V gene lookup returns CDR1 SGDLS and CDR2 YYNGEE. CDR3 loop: CASSVEINYYNEQFF. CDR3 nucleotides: TGTGCCAGCAGCGTAGAAATAAACTATTACAATGAGCAGTTCTTC.

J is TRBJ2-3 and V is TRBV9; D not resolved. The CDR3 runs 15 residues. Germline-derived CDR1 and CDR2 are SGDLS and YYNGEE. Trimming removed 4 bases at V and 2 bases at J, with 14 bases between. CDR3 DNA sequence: TGTGCCAGCAGCCAAGCGAGGAGCGACACAGATACGCAGTATTTT. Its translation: CASSQARSDTDTQYF.

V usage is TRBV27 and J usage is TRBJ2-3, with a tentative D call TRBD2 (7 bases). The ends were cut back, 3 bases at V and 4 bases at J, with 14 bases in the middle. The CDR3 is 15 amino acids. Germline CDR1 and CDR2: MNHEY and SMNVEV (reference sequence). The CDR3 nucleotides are TGTGCCAGCAGTTTCCTAGGGGGGGCATCAGATACGCAGTATTTT. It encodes CASSFLGGASDTQYF.

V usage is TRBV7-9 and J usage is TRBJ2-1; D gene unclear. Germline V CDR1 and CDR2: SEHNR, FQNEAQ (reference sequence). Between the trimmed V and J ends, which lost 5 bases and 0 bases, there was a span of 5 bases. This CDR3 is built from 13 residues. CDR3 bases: TGTGCCAGCAGCCTTAGCTCCTACAATGAGCAGTTCTTC. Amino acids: CASSLSSYNEQFF. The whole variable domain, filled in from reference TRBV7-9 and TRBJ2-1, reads DTGVSQNPRHKITKRGQNVTFRCDPISEHNRLYWYRQTLGQGPEFLTYFQNEAQLEKSRLLSDRFSAERPKGSFSTLEIQRTEQGDSAMYLCASSLSSYNEQFFGPGTRLTVL.

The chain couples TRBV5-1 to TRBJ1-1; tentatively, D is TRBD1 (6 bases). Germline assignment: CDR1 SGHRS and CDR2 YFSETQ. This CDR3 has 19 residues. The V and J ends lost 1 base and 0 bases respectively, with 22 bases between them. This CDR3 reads CASSLQGRRSSFMNTEAFF. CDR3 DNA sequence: TGCGCCAGCAGCTTGCAGGGGCGACGAAGCAGCTTCATGAACACTGAAGCTTTCTTT.

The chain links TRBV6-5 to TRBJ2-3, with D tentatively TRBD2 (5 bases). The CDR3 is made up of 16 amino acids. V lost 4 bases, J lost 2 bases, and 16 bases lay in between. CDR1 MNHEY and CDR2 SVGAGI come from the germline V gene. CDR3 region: CASSFGLGSDTDTQYF. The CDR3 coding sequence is TGTGCCAGCAGTTTCGGTTTGGGGAGTGACACAGATACGCAGTATTTT.